The entry below gives a single TCR beta chain sequence along with its context. Deletions cut 2 bases from V and 5 bases from J, with 9 bases between. Germline V gene lookup returns CDR1 SGHTA and CDR2 FQGNSA. CDR3 length: 13 residues. The data stem from a study of PD-L1 blockade in urothelial cancer. TCRdb's copy holds only in-frame clones and misses some; the assay was immunoSEQ multiplex PCR. There are tens of thousands of clones in the sample; approximately 75% occur only once, and approximately 4% lies in the top ten. V is TRBV7-2 and J is TRBJ2-5; unclear D gene. Sequenced here: PBMCs, sampled around atezolizumab (anti-PD-L1) treatment. This sequence originates from a man aged 65 to 85 with urothelial cancer. The CDR3 region is CASSLSLSETQYF. CDR3 coding DNA: TGTGCCAGCAGCTTAAGCCTATCGGAGACCCAGTACTTC. Filled out from reference TRBV7-2 and TRBJ2-5, the complete variable domain reads GAGVSQSPSNKVTEKGKDVELRCDPISGHTALYWYRQSLGQGLEFLIYFQGNSAPDKSGLPSDRFSAERTGGSVSTLTIQRTQQEDSAVYLCASSLSLSETQYFGPGTRLLVL.